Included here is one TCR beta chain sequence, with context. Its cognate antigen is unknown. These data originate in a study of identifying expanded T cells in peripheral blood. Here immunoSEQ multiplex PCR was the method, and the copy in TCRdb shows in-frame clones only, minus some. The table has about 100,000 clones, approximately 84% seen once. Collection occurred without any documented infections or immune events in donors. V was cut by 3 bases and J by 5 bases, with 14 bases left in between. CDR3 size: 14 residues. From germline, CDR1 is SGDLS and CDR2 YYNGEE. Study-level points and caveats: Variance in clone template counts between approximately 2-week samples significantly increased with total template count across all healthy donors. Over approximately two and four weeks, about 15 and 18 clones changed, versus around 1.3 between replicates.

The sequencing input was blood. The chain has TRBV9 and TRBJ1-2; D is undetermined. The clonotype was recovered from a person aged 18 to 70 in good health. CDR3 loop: CASSGDGVEYGYTF. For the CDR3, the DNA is TGTGCCAGCAGCGGCGATGGGGTTGAGTATGGCTACACCTTC.